This TCR beta chain stems from a study of T cells in Graves' hyperthyroidism and ophthalmopathy. This clonotype was picked up many times. What it binds is not known. Amplified regions were TCR beta CDR3 sequences from RNA transcripts. The HTBI primer set drove a first-round RT-PCR of the TCR CDR3. TCRdb used MiXCR to reprocess the multiplex PCR reads, holding one entry per CDR3 protein. The sample shows roughly 420,000 distinct CDR3 sequences, roughly 15% of them seen only once. Recently diagnosed hyperthyroidism of less than 2 months' duration affected patients aged 18 to 65. Using around 10 ml of fresh peripheral blood, PBMCs were prepared. The CDR3 is 14 amino acids. Germline lookup yields CDR1 ENHRY and CDR2 SYGVKD. V shed 2 bases and J shed 5 bases, with 9 bases lying between them. Whole-study findings and limits: Stable hyperthyroidism and ophthalmopathy were separated using 13 V-J signatures. Researchers found most expanded thyroid clonotypes above 0.001 in blood as well.

This TCR was sampled from a woman in her late teens or twenties with Graves' hyperthyroidism. The sequencing sample was made of blood. This sequence joins TRBV10-3 and TRBJ2-2; either TRBD1 or TRBD2 may supply D (6 bases each). As DNA, the CDR3 is TGTGCCATCAGTGAGACAGGGACTACCGGGGAGCTGTTTTTT. Its translation: CAISETGTTGELFF.